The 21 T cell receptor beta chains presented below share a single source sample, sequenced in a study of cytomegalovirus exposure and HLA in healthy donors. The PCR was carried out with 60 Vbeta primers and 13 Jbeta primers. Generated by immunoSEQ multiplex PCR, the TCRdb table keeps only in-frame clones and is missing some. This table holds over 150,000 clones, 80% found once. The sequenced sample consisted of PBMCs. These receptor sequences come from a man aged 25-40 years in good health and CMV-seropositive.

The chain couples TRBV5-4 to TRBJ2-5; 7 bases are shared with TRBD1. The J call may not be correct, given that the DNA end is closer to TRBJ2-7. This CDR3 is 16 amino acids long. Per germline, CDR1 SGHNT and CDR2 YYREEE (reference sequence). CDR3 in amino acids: CASSPAGTVSSYEQYF. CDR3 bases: TGTGCCAGCAGCCCCGCCGGGACAGTCAGCTCCTACGAGCAGTACTTC.

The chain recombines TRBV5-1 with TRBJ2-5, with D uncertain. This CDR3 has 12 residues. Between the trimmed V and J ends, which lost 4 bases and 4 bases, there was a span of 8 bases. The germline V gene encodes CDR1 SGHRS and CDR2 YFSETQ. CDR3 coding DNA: TGCGCCAGCAGCGGGTCTAGAGAGACCCAGTACTTC. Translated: CASSGSRETQYF.

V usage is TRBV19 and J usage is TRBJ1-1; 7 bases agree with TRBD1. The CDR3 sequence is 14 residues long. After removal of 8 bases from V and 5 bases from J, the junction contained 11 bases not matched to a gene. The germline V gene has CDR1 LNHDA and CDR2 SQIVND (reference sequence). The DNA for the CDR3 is TGTGCCAGTCAGGGGGGTGGGGGGCTGACTGAAGCTTTCTTT. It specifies CASQGGGGLTEAFF.

The CDR3 DNA is TGTGCCAGTAGTGAAACAGGGAGCACTGAAGCTTTCTTT. Translated, it gives CASSETGSTEAFF. The chain employs TRBV19 and TRBJ1-1, with a weak D call TRBD1 (6 bases). Germline CDR1 LNHDA, CDR2 SQIVND (reference sequence). The CDR3 totals 13 residues. V was pared by 5 bases and J by 4 bases, with 11 bases between.

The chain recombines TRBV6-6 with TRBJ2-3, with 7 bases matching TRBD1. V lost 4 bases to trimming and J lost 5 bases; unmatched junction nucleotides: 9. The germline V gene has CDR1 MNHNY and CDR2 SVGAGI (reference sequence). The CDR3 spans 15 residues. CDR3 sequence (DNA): TGTGCCAGCAGTTTCGAACAGGGGTCGGGAGATACGCAGTATTTT. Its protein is CASSFEQGSGDTQYF.

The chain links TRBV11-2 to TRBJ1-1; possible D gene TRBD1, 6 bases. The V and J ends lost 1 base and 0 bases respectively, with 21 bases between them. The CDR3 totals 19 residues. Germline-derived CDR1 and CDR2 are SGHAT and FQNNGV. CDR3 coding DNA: TGTGCCAGCAGCTTAGTAGGGGGTAACAAGGACGGGATGAACACTGAAGCTTTCTTT. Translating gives CASSLVGGNKDGMNTEAFF. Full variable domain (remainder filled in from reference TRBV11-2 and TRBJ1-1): EAGVAQSPRYKIIEKRQSVAFWCNPISGHATLYWYQQILGQGPKLLIQFQNNGVVDDSQLPKDRFSAERLKGVDSTLKIQPAKLEDSAVYLCASSLVGGNKDGMNTEAFFGQGTRLTVV.

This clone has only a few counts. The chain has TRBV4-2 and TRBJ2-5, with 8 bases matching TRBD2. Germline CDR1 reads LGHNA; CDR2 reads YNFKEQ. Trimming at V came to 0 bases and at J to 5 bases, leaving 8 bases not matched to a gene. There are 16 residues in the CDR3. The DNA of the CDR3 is TGTGCCAGCAGCCAAGATCAGGATAGCGGGGCTGAGACCCAGTACTTC. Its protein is CASSQDQDSGAETQYF.

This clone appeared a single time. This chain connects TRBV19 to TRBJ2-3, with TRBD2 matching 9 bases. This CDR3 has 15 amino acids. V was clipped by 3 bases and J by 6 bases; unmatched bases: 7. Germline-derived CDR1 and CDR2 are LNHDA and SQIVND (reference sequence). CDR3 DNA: TGTGCCAGTAGTATCAATAGCGGGAGAAGCGATACGCAGTATTTT. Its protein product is CASSINSGRSDTQYF.

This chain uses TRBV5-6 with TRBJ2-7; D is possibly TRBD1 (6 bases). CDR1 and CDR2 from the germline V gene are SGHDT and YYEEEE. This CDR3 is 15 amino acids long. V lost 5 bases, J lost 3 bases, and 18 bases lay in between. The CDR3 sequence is CASSIKGGGHYEQYF. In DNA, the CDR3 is TGTGCCAGCAGTATAAAGGGTGGGGGCCACTACGAGCAGTACTTC.

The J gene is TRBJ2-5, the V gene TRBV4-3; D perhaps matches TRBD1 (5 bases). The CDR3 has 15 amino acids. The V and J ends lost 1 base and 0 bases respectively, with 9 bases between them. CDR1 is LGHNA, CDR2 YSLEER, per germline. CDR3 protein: CASSQGQDNQETQYF. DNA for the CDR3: TGCGCCAGCAGCCAAGGTCAGGACAACCAAGAGACCCAGTACTTC.

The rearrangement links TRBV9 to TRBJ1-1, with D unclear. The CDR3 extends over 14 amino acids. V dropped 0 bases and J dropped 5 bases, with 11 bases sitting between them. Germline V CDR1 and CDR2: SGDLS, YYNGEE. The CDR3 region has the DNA TGTGCCAGCAGCGTAGGAACGGTCGCAACTGAAGCTTTCTTT. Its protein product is CASSVGTVATEAFF. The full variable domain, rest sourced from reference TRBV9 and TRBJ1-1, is DSGVTQTPKHLITATGQRVTLRCSPRSGDLSVYWYQQSLDQGLQFLIQYYNGEERAKGNILERFSAQQFPDLHSELNLSSLELGDSALYFCASSVGTVATEAFFGQGTRLTVV.

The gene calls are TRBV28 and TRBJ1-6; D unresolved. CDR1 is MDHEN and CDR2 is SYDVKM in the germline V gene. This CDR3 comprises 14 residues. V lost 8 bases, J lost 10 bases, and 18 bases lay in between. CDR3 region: CASCPTVARSPLHF. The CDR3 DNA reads TGTGCCAGCTGCCCAACAGTGGCAAGATCACCCCTCCACTTT.

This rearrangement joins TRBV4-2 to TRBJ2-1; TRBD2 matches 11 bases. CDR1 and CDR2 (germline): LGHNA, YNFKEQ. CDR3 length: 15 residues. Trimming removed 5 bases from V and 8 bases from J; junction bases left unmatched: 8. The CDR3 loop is CASSDPSGGKDEQFF. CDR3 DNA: TGTGCCAGCAGCGACCCTAGCGGGGGGAAGGATGAGCAGTTCTTC.

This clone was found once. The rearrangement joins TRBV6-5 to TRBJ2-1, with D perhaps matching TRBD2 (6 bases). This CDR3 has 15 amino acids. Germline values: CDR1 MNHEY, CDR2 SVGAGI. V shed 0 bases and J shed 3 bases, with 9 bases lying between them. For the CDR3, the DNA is TGTGCCAGCAGTTACTCATGGGGGGACTACAATGAGCAGTTCTTC. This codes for CASSYSWGDYNEQFF.

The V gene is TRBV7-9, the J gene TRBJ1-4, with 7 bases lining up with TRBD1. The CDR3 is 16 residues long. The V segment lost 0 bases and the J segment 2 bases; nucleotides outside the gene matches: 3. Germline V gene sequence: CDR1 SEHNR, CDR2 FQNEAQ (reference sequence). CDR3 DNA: TGTGCCAGCAGCTTAGCTTGGGACAGCACTAATGAAAAACTGTTTTTT. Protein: CASSLAWDSTNEKLFF.

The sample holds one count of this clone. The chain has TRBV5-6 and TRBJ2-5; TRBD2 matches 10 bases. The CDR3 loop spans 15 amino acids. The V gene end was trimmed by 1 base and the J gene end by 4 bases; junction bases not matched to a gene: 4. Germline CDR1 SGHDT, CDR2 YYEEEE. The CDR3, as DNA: TGTGCCAGCAGCTTGAAGCGGGGGGGTGGAGAGACCCAGTACTTC. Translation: CASSLKRGGGETQYF.

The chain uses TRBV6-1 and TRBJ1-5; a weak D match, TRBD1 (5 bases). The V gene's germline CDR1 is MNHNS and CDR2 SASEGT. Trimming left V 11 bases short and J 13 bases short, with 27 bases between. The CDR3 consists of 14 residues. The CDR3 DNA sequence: TGTGCCGGGGGAGATCGGGCTTGGACTAAAATACAGCATTTT. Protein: CAGGDRAWTKIQHF.

The CDR3 loop is CASSPLRGTLHVESSYEQYF. DNA of the CDR3: TGTGCCAGCAGCCCTTTGCGGGGGACACTCCACGTAGAGAGCTCCTACGAGCAGTACTTC. The chain is built from TRBV9 and TRBJ2-7; weak D call: TRBD2 (7 bases). Germline lookup yields CDR1 SGDLS and CDR2 YYNGEE. This CDR3 contains 20 residues. The germline V and J ends were trimmed by 4 bases and 0 bases, with 29 bases remaining between them.

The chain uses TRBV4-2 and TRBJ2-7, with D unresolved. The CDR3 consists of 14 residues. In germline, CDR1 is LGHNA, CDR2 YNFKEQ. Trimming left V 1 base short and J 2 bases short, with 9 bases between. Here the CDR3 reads CASSQAVITYEQYF. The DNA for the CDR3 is TGTGCCAGCAGCCAAGCAGTGATTACCTACGAGCAGTACTTC.

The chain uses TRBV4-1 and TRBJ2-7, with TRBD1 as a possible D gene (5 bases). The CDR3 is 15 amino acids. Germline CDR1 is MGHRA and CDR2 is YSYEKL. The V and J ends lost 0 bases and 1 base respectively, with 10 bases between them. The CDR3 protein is CASSQDNYRSYEQYF. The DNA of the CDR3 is TGCGCCAGCAGCCAAGATAATTACAGGTCCTACGAGCAGTACTTC.

The DNA for the CDR3 is TGTGCCAGCAGCTCCGGGTCAGATGGCTACACCTTC. It codes for CASSSGSDGYTF. V usage is TRBV11-2 and J usage is TRBJ1-2; unclear D gene. Germline assignment: CDR1 SGHAT and CDR2 FQNNGV. V lost 4 bases, J lost 6 bases, and 9 bases lay in between. The CDR3 runs to 12 residues.